This passage covers 16 T cell receptor beta chains from one sample sequenced in a study of cytomegalovirus exposure and HLA in healthy donors. Primers for the PCR totalled 60 Vbeta and 13 Jbeta. Profiled with immunoSEQ multiplex PCR; TCRdb holds only in-frame clones, not every one. Here the sample spans roughly 130,000 clones, around 81% being singletons. Material: PBMCs. Source of these receptors: a woman between 45 and 65 years old in good health and CMV-seronegative.

The V call is TRBV4-1, the J call TRBJ1-1; TRBD1 matches 7 bases. The V segment lost 3 bases and the J segment 4 bases; nucleotides outside the gene matches: 5. This CDR3 region has 14 residues. Germline CDR1 is MGHRA and CDR2 is YSYEKL. The CDR3, as DNA: TGCGCCAGCAGCCAGGCTACAGGGGTCACTGAAGCTTTCTTT. This codes for CASSQATGVTEAFF.

The V call is TRBV5-4, the J call TRBJ2-3, with 11 bases fitting TRBD1. V shed 5 bases, J shed 5 bases, and the junction held 4 bases outside the gene matches. Germline CDR1 and CDR2: SGHNT and YYREEE (reference sequence). The CDR3 has 14 residues. In nucleotides, the CDR3 is TGTGCCAGCAGGGGACAGGGGGAGGGAGATACGCAGTATTTT. Translated, it gives CASRGQGEGDTQYF.

Ten or more counts support this clone. The chain couples TRBV6-5 to TRBJ2-7; D not resolved. This CDR3 has 11 residues. CDR1 and CDR2 from the germline V gene are MNHEY and SVGAGI. Between the trimmed V and J ends, which lost 6 bases and 6 bases, there was a span of 9 bases. The DNA for the CDR3 is TGTGCCAGCAGGAGTAGAAGCGAGCAGTACGTC. This gives the protein CASRSRSEQYV.

This rearrangement joins TRBV7-9 to TRBJ2-7; 9 bases are a match to TRBD1. V was clipped by 5 bases and J by 4 bases; unmatched bases: 9. Germline-derived CDR1 and CDR2 are SEHNR and FQNEAQ (reference sequence). This CDR3 comprises 15 residues. CDR3 sequence (DNA): TGTGCCAGCAGCCCAGTCTGGGACAGGGAGTACGAGCAGTACTTC. Its protein is CASSPVWDREYEQYF.

The V call is TRBV29-1, the J call TRBJ1-3; D is possibly TRBD1 (6 bases). V was clipped by 6 bases and J by 4 bases, with 16 bases between them. Germline CDR1 and CDR2: SQVTM and ANQGSEA. This CDR3 is built from 14 residues. The CDR3 is CSVQIQGNGNTIYF. CDR3 nucleotides: TGCAGCGTACAAATACAGGGAAACGGAAACACCATATATTTT. The complete variable domain, with remaining parts taken from reference TRBV29-1 and TRBJ1-3, reads SAVISQKPSRDICQRGTSLTIQCQVDSQVTMMFWYRQQPGQSLTLIATANQGSEATYESGFVIDKFPISRPNLTFSTLTVSNMSPEDSSIYLCSVQIQGNGNTIYFGEGSWLTVV.

This clone was detected only a few times. The DNA of the CDR3 is TGTGCCAGTAGTTCACAGGGTTCGATGAACACTGAAGCTTTCTTT. Its translation is CASSSQGSMNTEAFF. The V gene is TRBV19, the J gene TRBJ1-1, with D tentatively TRBD1 (6 bases). Trimming stripped 5 bases from V and 0 bases from J, with 13 bases between. Germline-derived CDR1 and CDR2 are LNHDA and SQIVND (reference sequence). This CDR3 is 15 amino acids long.

The rearrangement joins TRBV30 to TRBJ2-6; 7 bases are a match to TRBD1. This CDR3 spans 13 amino acids. Per the germline V gene, CDR1 is GTSNPN and CDR2 is SVGIG (reference sequence). With 7 bases clipped from V and 1 base from J, the junction kept 1 base outside the gene matches. CDR3 nucleotide sequence: TGTGCCTCGGGACAGTCTGGGGCCAACGTCCTGACTTTC. Protein sequence: CASGQSGANVLTF.

The CDR3 DNA reads TGCGCCAGCAGCCAAGGGTTGACTAGCGGGGGAGGGGGGGAGCAGTACTTC. As protein: CASSQGLTSGGGGEQYF. The gene calls are TRBV4-3 and TRBJ2-7; TRBD2 aligns across 12 bases. V lost 1 base and J lost 7; bases outside the gene matches: 11. CDR1 is LGHNA, CDR2 YSLEER, per germline. There are 17 residues in the CDR3.

This chain links TRBV11-2 with TRBJ2-2, with TRBD1 identical over 8 bases. Unmatched junction bases numbered 1, after V lost 1 base and J lost 6 bases. The CDR3 has 14 amino acids. Looked up from germline, CDR1 is SGHAT and CDR2 is FQNNGV. CDR3 DNA sequence: TGTGCCAGCAGCTTAGCACAGGGGGCCGGGGAGCTGTTTTTT. Amino acid sequence: CASSLAQGAGELFF.

The genes are TRBV29-1 and TRBJ2-5; no firm D call. V shed 6 bases and J shed 2 bases, with 13 bases lying between them. CDR3 length equals 13 residues. Per the germline V gene, CDR1 is SQVTM and CDR2 is ANQGSEA. CDR3 sequence (DNA): TGCAGCGTCGGATGGAGTCGTCAAGAGACCCAGTACTTC. As protein: CSVGWSRQETQYF.

The V gene is TRBV10-1, the J gene TRBJ2-7, with D hard to call. Per the germline V gene, CDR1 is WNHNN and CDR2 is SYGVQD (reference sequence). The CDR3 has 11 amino acids. Trimming took 6 bases from V and 7 from J, leaving 10 bases between them. The CDR3 loop reads CASRRSPEQYF. CDR3 nucleotides: TGCGCCAGCAGAAGGAGCCCTGAGCAGTACTTC.

This chain joins TRBV6-1 and TRBJ2-5; TRBD1 matches 8 bases. The junction had 15 bases not matched to a gene; V was cut back by 4 bases and J by 5 bases. Per the germline V gene, CDR1 is MNHNS and CDR2 is SASEGT. The CDR3 covers 17 residues. For the CDR3, the DNA is TGTGCCAGCAGTGTAACAGGGGGTCAGAACTCGGGCGAGACCCAGTACTTC. Translated: CASSVTGGQNSGETQYF.

The rearrangement joins TRBV6-6 to TRBJ2-5, with D tentatively TRBD1 (6 bases). Trimming took off 3 bases at V and 5 bases at J, with 16 bases between the two ends. Germline lookup yields CDR1 MNHNY and CDR2 SVGAGI (reference sequence). CDR3 size: 15 residues. This CDR3 is CASSYVTRGSETQYF. DNA for the CDR3: TGTGCCAGCAGTTATGTCACAAGGGGGTCGGAGACCCAGTACTTC.

This sequence joins TRBV7-9 and TRBJ1-4, with D possibly TRBD1 on 5 matching bases. The CDR3 is made up of 14 amino acids. Trimming stripped 5 bases from V and 8 bases from J, with 15 bases between. Germline CDR1 is SEHNR and CDR2 is FQNEAQ (reference sequence). The CDR3 sequence is CASSQGGVREKLFF. CDR3 nucleotide sequence: TGTGCCAGCAGCCAGGGAGGGGTGAGAGAAAAACTGTTTTTT.

The chain joins TRBV11-2 to TRBJ2-4; D perhaps matches TRBD2 (5 bases). V lost 1 base to trimming and J lost 6 bases, with 10 bases between them. This CDR3 comprises 14 residues. The germline V gene has CDR1 SGHAT and CDR2 FQNNGV. The CDR3 bases are TGTGCCAGCAGCTTAGTGAGGGATAGAAACATTCAGTACTTC. Its translation: CASSLVRDRNIQYF. The variable domain in full, completed from reference TRBV11-2 and TRBJ2-4, reads EAGVAQSPRYKIIEKRQSVAFWCNPISGHATLYWYQQILGQGPKLLIQFQNNGVVDDSQLPKDRFSAERLKGVDSTLKIQPAKLEDSAVYLCASSLVRDRNIQYFGAGTRLSVL.

This rearrangement joins TRBV30 to TRBJ1-5, with D perhaps matching TRBD1 (5 bases). Per germline, CDR1 GTSNPN and CDR2 SVGIG (reference sequence). The CDR3 runs to 13 residues. V was trimmed by 5 bases and J by 7 bases, leaving 15 bases between them. The CDR3 bases are TGTGCCTGGGACCGTGGGGGGGAACAGCCCCAGCATTTT. This codes for CAWDRGGEQPQHF.